Below are 26 T cell receptor beta chains sequenced from a single sample in a study of T cell responses to AZD1222 COVID-19 vaccine. Clones were read by immunoSEQ multiplex PCR, and TCRdb kept only the in-frame ones, dropping some. The sample includes about 94,000 clones, almost 90% of them seen just once. Sample: peripheral blood, taken on day 0 of AZD1222 vaccination. These receptors all come from an adult in good health.

In this sample, this clone turned up once. This chain links TRBV3-1 (or the pseudogene TRBV3-2) with TRBJ1-2; D ambiguous. The germline V gene encodes CDR1 LGHDT and CDR2 YNNKEL (reference sequence). The CDR3 has 11 amino acids. Between the trimmed V and J ends, which lost 4 bases and 2 bases, there was a span of 2 bases. CDR3 sequence (DNA): TGTGCCAGCAGCCGAAACTATGGCTACACCTTC. It translates to CASSRNYGYTF.

The V call is TRBV7-3, the J call TRBJ2-5, with TRBD2 as a possible D gene (5 bases). V lost 5 bases and J lost 5, with 18 bases in between. This CDR3 contains 15 residues. The germline V gene has CDR1 SGHTA and CDR2 FQGTGA. The CDR3 coding sequence is TGTGCCAGCAGCCGAAGTCCGGGGAGTGAGGAGACCCAGTACTTC. Its protein is CASSRSPGSEETQYF.

This chain links TRBV29-1 with TRBJ2-2, with D hard to call. There are 12 residues in the CDR3. Germline loops: CDR1 SQVTM, CDR2 ANQGSEA. V lost 2 bases to trimming and J lost 6 bases, with 7 bases between them. The CDR3 here is CSVERRAGELFF. DNA of the CDR3: TGCAGCGTTGAACGCCGGGCCGGGGAGCTGTTTTTT.

This chain uses TRBV24-1 with TRBJ2-3, with D perhaps matching TRBD2 (6 bases). This CDR3 has 14 amino acids. V lost 5 bases to trimming and J lost 2 bases, with 10 bases between them. The V gene's germline CDR1 is KGHDR and CDR2 SFDVKD. The CDR3 DNA is TGTGCCACCAGTGTAACGGGGGACACAGATACGCAGTATTTT. Encoded protein: CATSVTGDTDTQYF.

The chain's CDR3 is CASSPRESSYEQYF. CDR3 DNA sequence: TGCGCCAGCAGCCCCAGGGAAAGCTCCTACGAGCAGTACTTC. J is TRBJ2-7 and V is TRBV4-3, with D tentatively TRBD1 (5 bases). Germline CDR1 LGHNA, CDR2 YSLEER. V was cut by 4 bases and J by 0 bases, with 10 bases left in between. CDR3 length: 14 residues.

The chain combines TRBV6-2 or TRBV6-3 with TRBJ1-5; D remains ambiguous. V was trimmed by 2 bases and J by 11 bases, leaving 13 bases between them. This CDR3 contains 13 residues. Germline V gene data show CDR1 as MNHEY and CDR2 as SVGEGT. The CDR3 is CASSYVQWDSQHF. CDR3 DNA: TGTGCCAGCAGTTACGTTCAGTGGGATTCCCAGCATTTT.

Points on this clone: One end of the junction is discordant with germline, which a read error may explain. The rearrangement links TRBV7-2 to TRBJ2-1; no clear D. This CDR3 is built from 13 residues. The germline gives CDR1 SGHTA, CDR2 FQGNSA. CDR3 sequence reads: CASSLEWSNEQFF. The CDR3, as DNA: TGTGCCAGTAGCTTAGAGTGGTCCAATGAGCAGTTCTTC.

The chain combines TRBV24-1 with TRBJ1-5, with D uncertain. V was trimmed by 5 bases and J by 11 bases, leaving 9 bases between them. The CDR3 length is 11 residues. Germline loops: CDR1 KGHDR, CDR2 SFDVKD. The CDR3 is CATSAGRSQHF. In nucleotides, the CDR3 is TGTGCCACCAGTGCGGGTCGATCCCAGCATTTT.

Of note for this clone: At one of its ends the junction is not consistent with the germline gene, which may arise from a read error. The chain uses TRBV18 and TRBJ1-1; a weak D match, TRBD1 (5 bases). The CDR3 has 17 amino acids. The V gene's germline CDR1 is KGHSH and CDR2 LQKENI. DNA for the CDR3: TGCGCCAGCTCACCACGTGCTGCGGGGACCCTGAACACTGAAGCTTTCTTT. Translated, it gives CASSPRAAGTLNTEAFF.

The chain links TRBV19 to TRBJ2-5, with D maybe TRBD2 (6 bases). The CDR3 totals 15 residues. Between the trimmed V and J ends, which lost 1 base and 2 bases, there was a span of 11 bases. Per the germline V gene, CDR1 is LNHDA and CDR2 is SQIVND (reference sequence). CDR3 in amino acids: CASSIVSGLQETQYF. CDR3 nucleotides: TGTGCCAGTAGTATAGTTTCGGGACTTCAAGAGACCCAGTACTTC.

This chain connects TRBV6-5 to TRBJ2-1; D is unclear. V lost 2 bases and J 2 bases, leaving 13 bases between the germline ends. The CDR3 covers 16 residues. Germline V gene data show CDR1 as MNHEY and CDR2 as SVGAGI. CDR3 amino acids: CASSYIVPLTYNEQFF. In DNA form, the CDR3 reads TGTGCCAGCAGTTACATCGTCCCCTTGACCTACAATGAGCAGTTCTTC.

This clone was counted a few times. The chain is built from TRBV6-8 and TRBJ1-2; D is uncertain. Trimming took off 2 bases at V and 4 bases at J, with 23 bases between the two ends. In germline, CDR1 is MNHGY, CDR2 SAAAGT. The CDR3 spans 18 residues. In DNA, the CDR3 is TGTGCCAGCAGTTACCCAACATGGCCCCACGCGAGAATCTATGGCTACACCTTC. It codes for CASSYPTWPHARIYGYTF.

J is TRBJ2-3 and V is TRBV19; unclear D gene. The germline gives CDR1 LNHDA, CDR2 SQIVND (reference sequence). V was pared by 5 bases and J by 2 bases, with 14 bases between. The CDR3 extends over 15 amino acids. DNA for the CDR3: TGTGCCAGTAGTTCACATGGTGGGTCCACAGATACGCAGTATTTT. Its protein product is CASSSHGGSTDTQYF.

The J gene is TRBJ2-1, the V gene TRBV4-3, with D maybe TRBD2 (6 bases). This CDR3 spans 17 amino acids. Germline V lookup: CDR1 LGHNA, CDR2 YSLEER. Trimming cost V 2 bases and J 0 bases, with 14 bases left between them. In nucleotides, the CDR3 is TGCGCCAGCAGCCAAACACCCGGGGGATCCTCCTACAATGAGCAGTTCTTC. Translation: CASSQTPGGSSYNEQFF.

V usage is TRBV11-2 and J usage is TRBJ2-1, with TRBD2 matching over 13 bases. CDR3 size: 16 residues. The V and J ends lost 5 bases and 4 bases, in that order; junction bases with no gene match: 5. Germline lookup yields CDR1 SGHAT and CDR2 FQNNGV. CDR3 sequence (DNA): TGTGCCAGCAGCACGAGGACTAGCGGGGGTTACAATGAGCAGTTCTTC. As protein: CASSTRTSGGYNEQFF.

This clone has just one count. The chain couples TRBV29-1 to TRBJ2-2, with D uncertain. From germline, CDR1 is SQVTM and CDR2 ANQGSEA. Trimming removed 4 bases from V and 4 bases from J, with 10 bases in between. The CDR3 totals 13 residues. The CDR3 sequence: CSVGGVSTGELFF. The DNA for the CDR3 is TGCAGCGTTGGGGGTGTAAGCACCGGGGAGCTGTTTTTT.

The chain recombines TRBV14 with TRBJ2-3, with D maybe TRBD1 (5 bases). The germline V gene encodes CDR1 SGHDN and CDR2 FVKESK. The CDR3 runs to 15 residues. Trimming left V 4 bases short and J 0 bases short, with 11 bases between. The DNA for the CDR3 is TGTGCCAGCAGCCGGGGCGCCTCTAGCACAGATACGCAGTATTTT. Protein product: CASSRGASSTDTQYF.

This clone was seen just once. V usage is TRBV5-1 and J usage is TRBJ2-3; 7 bases map to TRBD2. Looked up from germline, CDR1 is SGHRS and CDR2 is YFSETQ. Losses at the gene ends were 9 bases for V and 1 base for J; bases not matched to a gene: 11. The CDR3 runs to 15 residues. In DNA form, the CDR3 reads TGCGCCACCAGATCGGCTAGCGGAGGCACAGATACGCAGTATTTT. It translates to CATRSASGGTDTQYF.

V gene TRBV27 combines with J gene TRBJ1-2, with 7 bases that match TRBD1. Germline assignment: CDR1 MNHEY and CDR2 SMNVEV (reference sequence). V was pared by 5 bases and J by 4 bases, with 10 bases of the junction left unmatched. The CDR3 extends over 15 amino acids. DNA of the CDR3: TGTGCCAGCAGTCCTCAGACAGGGTTAGGCTATGGCTACACCTTC. Its translation is CASSPQTGLGYGYTF.

J is TRBJ2-7 and V is TRBV7-3; 9 nucleotides line up with TRBD1. The CDR3 has 13 residues. Germline V gene sequence: CDR1 SGHTA, CDR2 FQGTGA. V shed 5 bases and J 5 bases; nucleotides not matched to a gene: 4. Written as DNA, the CDR3 is TGTGCCAGCAGCACATACAGGGGGCACGAGCAGTACTTC. Its translation: CASSTYRGHEQYF.

The chain links TRBV2 to TRBJ1-1; D is ambiguous. Germline CDR1 SNHLY, CDR2 FYNNEI. The CDR3 sequence is 15 residues long. V lost 8 bases to trimming and J lost 1 base, with 17 bases between them. CDR3 loop: CASVPNGIGNTEAFF. The CDR3 DNA is TGTGCCAGCGTCCCCAACGGGATAGGGAACACTGAAGCTTTCTTT.

CDR3 protein: CASSYKGQKSYEQYF. For the CDR3, the DNA is TGTGCCAGCAGCTACAAGGGACAGAAATCCTACGAGCAGTACTTC. The genes are TRBV7-2 and TRBJ2-7; 7 bases are a match to TRBD1. Germline CDR1 SGHTA, CDR2 FQGNSA. The V gene end was trimmed by 4 bases and the J gene end by 1 base; junction bases not matched to a gene: 7. The CDR3 runs 15 residues.

CDR3 protein: CASSQVAGDRREKLFF. CDR3 in DNA: TGTGCCAGCAGCCAAGTAGCGGGGGATCGACGGGAAAAACTGTTTTTT. J is TRBJ1-4 and V is TRBV3-1 (or the pseudogene TRBV3-2), with D possibly being TRBD1 (5 bases). The germline V gene has CDR1 LGHDT and CDR2 YNNKEL (reference sequence). The CDR3 extends over 16 amino acids. V was cut by 1 base and J by 8 bases, with 17 bases left in between.

The chain has TRBV11-2 and TRBJ1-6, with unresolved D. The V end lost 5 bases, the J end lost 0 bases, and 8 bases lay between the germline ends. The CDR3 spans 15 residues. Germline V lookup: CDR1 SGHAT, CDR2 FQNNGV. For the CDR3, the DNA is TGTGCCAGCAGCCCCGGTAGCTCCTATAATTCACCCCTCCACTTT. This translates into CASSPGSSYNSPLHF.

V and J are TRBV9 and TRBJ1-6, with unresolved D. Germline V gene sequence: CDR1 SGDLS, CDR2 YYNGEE. V lost 4 bases to trimming and J lost 2 bases, with 13 bases between them. CDR3 size: 16 residues. DNA for the CDR3: TGTGCCAGCAGCTACAACAGCGAAACCTATAATTCACCCCTCCACTTT. It specifies CASSYNSETYNSPLHF.

The chain carries TRBV6-1 and TRBJ1-4, with 9 nucleotides matching TRBD1. CDR3 length equals 17 residues. Trimming removed 2 bases from V and 6 bases from J; junction bases left unmatched: 10. CDR1 and CDR2 from the germline V gene are MNHNS and SASEGT. The CDR3 reads CASSERTGVTGDEKLFF. The CDR3 region has the DNA TGTGCCAGCAGTGAACGGACAGGGGTTACGGGGGATGAAAAACTGTTTTTT.